Presented here are 32 T cell receptor beta chains from one specimen sequenced in a study of blood T cell repertoires in COVID-19 (dated by TCRdb to about 2020). Library preparation used the immunoSEQ multiplex PCR assay. The table comes from immuneACCESS by way of TCRdb, which keeps in-frame sequences with V and J called. Part of the clones is missing from these tables; in studies checked, under half for an unresolved V gene and the rest for unknown reasons. This sample is represented by 200,000 to 300,000 clones; around 90% of them were singletons. Clones ranked in the top ten supply 0.7% of the sample. Sequencing input: peripheral blood. The receptor set was obtained from a human donor in a cohort sampled during active COVID-19.

V usage is TRBV3-1 (or the pseudogene TRBV3-2) and J usage is TRBJ1-1; 9 nucleotides line up with TRBD1. The ends lost 4 bases at V and 1 base at J; junction bases unmatched: 1. The CDR3 spans 14 residues. In germline, CDR1 is LGHDT, CDR2 YNNKEL (reference sequence). In DNA, the CDR3 is TGTGCCAGCAGCCCGGGACAGGGGAACACTGAAGCTTTCTTT. Translation: CASSPGQGNTEAFF.

The chain links TRBV12-3 or TRBV12-4 to TRBJ1-5; weak D call: TRBD1 (5 bases). CDR3 length: 12 amino acids. V shed 8 bases and J shed 9 bases, with 14 bases lying between them. The CDR3 region has the DNA TGTGCCAGCGGACCGACAGTAGGGCCCCAGCATTTT. Its protein is CASGPTVGPQHF.

This clone was found once. This chain links TRBV7-3 with TRBJ2-5; unclear D gene. Germline values: CDR1 SGHTA, CDR2 FQGTGA. The CDR3 consists of 14 residues. Trimming removed 0 bases at V and 5 bases at J, with 10 bases between. CDR3 residues: CASSLTSGTETQYF. The CDR3 DNA sequence: TGTGCCAGCAGCTTAACTTCAGGAACTGAGACCCAGTACTTC.

V and J are TRBV20-1 and TRBJ2-1, with 7 bases lining up with TRBD1. Germline V gene lookup returns CDR1 DFQATT and CDR2 SNEGSKA (reference sequence). This CDR3 comprises 11 residues. Trimming cost V 6 bases and J 7 bases; bases outside gene matches: 3. CDR3 DNA: TGCAGTGCCCCGACAGGGAATGAGCAGTTCTTC. Translating gives CSAPTGNEQFF.

The rearrangement links TRBV6-2 or TRBV6-3 to TRBJ2-7; TRBD2 aligns across 10 bases. CDR1 and CDR2 from the germline V gene are MNHEY and SVGEGT. The ends lost 3 bases at V and 12 bases at J; junction bases unmatched: 5. The CDR3 has 12 residues. The CDR3 DNA is TGTGCCAGCAGTTATGCTAGCGGGAGACGGTACTTC. This codes for CASSYASGRRYF.

The rearrangement links TRBV5-1 to TRBJ1-5; 9 nucleotides line up with TRBD1. The CDR3 spans 15 residues. The germline V gene has CDR1 SGHRS and CDR2 YFSETQ. The V and J ends lost 0 bases and 3 bases, in that order; junction bases with no gene match: 1. The CDR3 region has the DNA TGCGCCAGCAGCTTGGGGACAGGGGTCAATCAGCCCCAGCATTTT. Its protein product is CASSLGTGVNQPQHF.

V usage is TRBV7-9 and J usage is TRBJ2-1; D possibly corresponds to TRBD2 (6 bases). Germline values: CDR1 SEHNR, CDR2 FQNEAQ (reference sequence). Trimming left V 5 bases short and J 3 bases short, with 14 bases between. This CDR3 comprises 15 residues. CDR3: CASSLDGRGYNEQFF. The CDR3 DNA is TGTGCCAGCAGCCTAGATGGGCGGGGCTACAATGAGCAGTTCTTC. Looking up the rest from reference TRBV7-9 and TRBJ2-1 gives the full variable domain: DTGVSQNPRHKITKRGQNVTFRCDPISEHNRLYWYRQTLGQGPEFLTYFQNEAQLEKSRLLSDRFSAERPKGSFSTLEIQRTEQGDSAMYLCASSLDGRGYNEQFFGPGTRLTVL.

The chain combines TRBV3-1 (or the pseudogene TRBV3-2) with TRBJ1-1, with D possibly being TRBD1 (5 bases). The CDR3 is 14 residues long. The V gene's germline CDR1 is LGHDT and CDR2 YNNKEL (reference sequence). Trimming removed 4 bases from V and 5 bases from J, with 14 bases in between. The CDR3 reads CASSRIPRGTEAFF. The CDR3 DNA is TGTGCCAGCAGCCGAATTCCCCGGGGGACTGAAGCTTTCTTT.

The chain has TRBV5-4 and TRBJ2-7; a possible D gene is TRBD1 (5 bases). Trimming stripped 0 bases from V and 4 bases from J, with 14 bases between. The CDR3 runs to 15 residues. Germline-derived CDR1 and CDR2 are SGHNT and YYREEE (reference sequence). CDR3 DNA sequence: TGTGCCAGCAGCTTGGCCTCTAGGGGAATGTACGAGCAGTACTTC. It is translated as CASSLASRGMYEQYF. Supplemented by reference TRBV5-4 and TRBJ2-7, the full variable domain reads ETGVTQSPTHLIKTRGQQVTLRCSSQSGHNTVSWYQQALGQGPQFIFQYYREEENGRGNFPPRFSGLQFPNYSSELNVNALELDDSALYLCASSLASRGMYEQYFGPGTRLTVT.

This sequence joins TRBV10-3 and TRBJ1-1; tentative D call: TRBD1 (5 bases). V lost 4 bases and J 3 bases, leaving 9 bases between the germline ends. The CDR3 sequence is 13 residues long. Germline V gene lookup returns CDR1 ENHRY and CDR2 SYGVKD. The CDR3 sequence is CAISVGGDTEAFF. As DNA, the CDR3 is TGTGCCATCAGTGTGGGGGGGGACACTGAAGCTTTCTTT.

This clone was observed a single time. The chain has TRBV19 and TRBJ2-7; 8 bases are shared with TRBD2. Germline V gives CDR1 LNHDA, CDR2 SQIVND (reference sequence). The CDR3 runs 15 residues. J gave up 7 bases and V 3 bases, and 11 bases lay outside the gene matches. The CDR3 protein is CASSIVLGLVGEQYF. The CDR3 bases are TGTGCCAGTAGTATTGTATTGGGACTAGTGGGAGAGCAGTACTTC.

The chain has TRBV21-1 and TRBJ1-5; TRBD1, the table's D call, lacks a check against the DNA. TRBV21-1 is deemed a pseudogene. The CDR3 runs to 19 residues. CDR3 DNA sequence: TGTGCCAGCAGCAATATTCTAGACAGGGGGAAAGTCGGCAATCAGCCCCAGCATTTT. As protein: CASSNILDRGKVGNQPQHF.

The chain is built from TRBV30 and TRBJ1-2; 12 positions match TRBD1. V was clipped by 8 bases and J by 4 bases; unmatched bases: 5. Germline V CDR1 and CDR2: GTSNPN, SVGIG (reference sequence). This CDR3 contains 13 residues. The CDR3 DNA follows: TGTGCCGGGGACAGGGGGCGTTTCTATGGCTACACCTTC. Its translation: CAGDRGRFYGYTF. Complete variable domain (other parts from reference TRBV30 and TRBJ1-2): SQTIHQWPATLVQPVGSPLSLECTVEGTSNPNLYWYRQAAGRGLQLLFYSVGIGQISSEVPQNLSASRPQDRQFILSSKKLLLSDSGFYLCAGDRGRFYGYTFGSGTRLTVV.

The chain joins TRBV24-1 to TRBJ2-1, with 10 bases matching TRBD2. This CDR3 is built from 15 residues. After removal of 7 bases from V and 7 bases from J, the junction contained 9 bases not matched to a gene. In germline, CDR1 is KGHDR, CDR2 SFDVKD. As DNA, the CDR3 is TGTGCCACCAGCGATCTAGCGGGAGATGTAAATGAGCAGTTCTTC. It specifies CATSDLAGDVNEQFF.

The chain joins TRBV19 to TRBJ1-1, with TRBD1 matching 7 bases. The CDR3 is 18 residues long. Germline assignment: CDR1 LNHDA and CDR2 SQIVND (reference sequence). V was pared by 0 bases and J by 4 bases, with 14 bases of the junction left unmatched. The CDR3 loop reads CASSIDLAGTDGSTEAFF. CDR3 DNA: TGTGCCAGTAGTATAGATCTGGCCGGGACAGATGGAAGCACTGAAGCTTTCTTT.

The V and J genes are TRBV4-2 and TRBJ2-7, with 7 bases identical to TRBD1. The CDR3 spans 15 residues. Per germline, CDR1 LGHNA and CDR2 YNFKEQ. V lost 4 bases, J lost 4 bases, and 10 bases stayed unmatched. Written as DNA, the CDR3 is TGTGCCAGCAGCCCCCGGAGACAGGGCTTTTACGAGCAGTACTTC. Translating gives CASSPRRQGFYEQYF.

In this sample, this clone turned up a few times. The chain is built from TRBV5-6 and TRBJ1-3; 7 nucleotides line up with TRBD1. The germline V gene encodes CDR1 SGHDT and CDR2 YYEEEE. J lost 14 bases, V lost 0 bases, and 2 bases had no gene match. The CDR3 runs 11 residues. DNA of the CDR3: TGTGCCAGCAGCTTGGGACAGGGTTTATATTTT. It specifies CASSLGQGLYF.

The J gene is TRBJ2-7, the V gene TRBV2; 9 bases are a match to TRBD2. The germline V gene encodes CDR1 SNHLY and CDR2 FYNNEI. V shed 6 bases and J 7 bases; nucleotides not matched to a gene: 19. CDR3 length: 17 residues. The CDR3 nucleotides are TGTGCCAGCAGCGGACTAGCGCCTAGAGGGGGATACGTAGAGCAGTACTTC. Protein product: CASSGLAPRGGYVEQYF.

This rearrangement joins TRBV15 to TRBJ1-4; 7 bases align to TRBD1. The V segment lost 0 bases and the J segment 2 bases; nucleotides outside the gene matches: 9. Germline V gene sequence: CDR1 LNHNV, CDR2 YYDKDF (reference sequence). This CDR3 comprises 18 residues. The CDR3 coding sequence is TGTGCCACCAGCAGAGATTGGGGACAGTTTTCGACTAATGAAAAACTGTTTTTT. Encoded protein: CATSRDWGQFSTNEKLFF.

The chain uses TRBV9 and TRBJ2-7, with a possible D match to TRBD1 (6 bases). V lost 7 bases and J 4 bases, leaving 12 bases between the germline ends. Germline loops: CDR1 SGDLS, CDR2 YYNGEE. This CDR3 comprises 12 residues. The CDR3 spells CASGPGAYEQYF. The CDR3 DNA sequence: TGTGCCAGCGGGCCAGGGGCATACGAGCAGTACTTC.

The chain has TRBV7-2 and TRBJ2-1; 13 nucleotides agree with TRBD2. The CDR3 loop spans 15 amino acids. Germline V lookup: CDR1 SGHTA, CDR2 FQGNSA. V lost 5 bases to trimming and J lost 5 bases; unmatched junction nucleotides: 3. In DNA form, the CDR3 reads TGTGCCAGCAGCCAAGGACTAGCGGGGGACAATGAGCAGTTCTTC. This encodes CASSQGLAGDNEQFF.

The V and J genes are TRBV19 and TRBJ2-7, with 7 nucleotides matching TRBD2. From germline, CDR1 is LNHDA and CDR2 SQIVND (reference sequence). With V trimmed by 4 bases and J by 2 bases, 5 bases remained unmatched. The CDR3 sequence is 14 residues long. This CDR3 reads CASSTTREAYEQYF. The CDR3 DNA reads TGTGCCAGTAGTACAACCCGGGAGGCCTACGAGCAGTACTTC.

In DNA, the CDR3 is TGCAGCGTTGCGGCGGGCGATTGGACCGGGGAGCTGTTTTTT. Amino acid sequence: CSVAAGDWTGELFF. The chain carries TRBV29-1 and TRBJ2-2, with D possibly matching TRBD2 (5 bases). In germline, CDR1 is SQVTM, CDR2 ANQGSEA. Trimming cost V 4 bases and J 5 bases, with 14 bases left between them. The CDR3 extends over 14 amino acids.

This chain uses TRBV27 with TRBJ2-7, with TRBD1 matching 9 bases. The V gene end was trimmed by 8 bases and the J gene end by 3 bases; junction bases not matched to a gene: 5. CDR3 size: 13 residues. Germline V gene sequence: CDR1 MNHEY, CDR2 SMNVEV (reference sequence). The CDR3 region has the DNA TGTGCCAGCGGGGACAGGGCCTACTACGAGCAGTACTTC. The encoded protein is CASGDRAYYEQYF.

The J gene is TRBJ1-2, the V gene TRBV3-1 (or the pseudogene TRBV3-2); D gene unclear. The V end lost 2 bases, the J end lost 2 bases, and 9 bases lay between the germline ends. The germline V gene encodes CDR1 LGHDT and CDR2 YNNKEL (reference sequence). The CDR3 length is 14 residues. The CDR3 here is CASSQLERNYGYTF. CDR3 in DNA: TGTGCCAGCAGCCAATTAGAGAGGAACTATGGCTACACCTTC.

The chain has TRBV5-1 and TRBJ1-1; possibly TRBD1 for D (6 bases). CDR1 is SGHRS, CDR2 YFSETQ, per germline. The length of the CDR3 is 13 residues. The V gene lost 4 bases and the J gene lost 5 bases, with 12 bases spanning the gap. The CDR3 region has the DNA TGCGCCAGCAGCATCGACAGGAGGACTGAAGCTTTCTTT. Residues: CASSIDRRTEAFF.

V usage is TRBV15 and J usage is TRBJ2-6; 10 bases fit TRBD2. Germline-derived CDR1 and CDR2 are LNHNV and YYDKDF (reference sequence). Trimming removed 7 bases from V and 0 bases from J; junction bases left unmatched: 6. The CDR3 is made up of 17 amino acids. CDR3 sequence (DNA): TGTGCCACCACCGGACTAGCGGAGGTCTCTGGGGCCAACGTCCTGACTTTC. Encoded protein: CATTGLAEVSGANVLTF.

The chain couples TRBV28 to TRBJ1-4; D call uncertain. CDR1 and CDR2 from the germline V gene are MDHEN and SYDVKM. V dropped 2 bases and J dropped 1 base, with 8 bases sitting between them. The CDR3 is made up of 15 amino acids. CDR3 sequence: CASSLIGRTNEKLFF. The CDR3 coding sequence is TGTGCCAGCAGTTTAATCGGGAGAACTAATGAAAAACTGTTTTTT.

The gene calls are TRBV7-2 and TRBJ1-2; the match to TRBD1 covers 8 bases. V trimming: 5 bases; J trimming: 4 bases; junction bases outside the gene matches: 9. Germline CDR1 is SGHTA and CDR2 is FQGNSA. The CDR3 extends over 15 amino acids. CDR3 DNA sequence: TGTGCCAGCAGCCCCTTAGGGACAGGATCCTATGGCTACACCTTC. Translation gives CASSPLGTGSYGYTF.

This chain links TRBV27 with TRBJ2-7; 7 nucleotides align to TRBD1. The CDR3 spans 14 residues. CDR1 is MNHEY, CDR2 SMNVEV, per germline (reference sequence). The trim removed 4 bases at V and 2 bases at J, leaving 5 bases unmatched. The CDR3 DNA reads TGTGCCAGCAGTTGGGACAGACTGGCCTACGAGCAGTACTTC. Encoded protein: CASSWDRLAYEQYF.

The chain has TRBV7-2 and TRBJ1-4, with a possible D match to TRBD1 (6 bases). Germline-derived CDR1 and CDR2 are SGHTA and FQGNSA. The CDR3 contains 15 residues. Trimming took 3 bases from V and 6 from J, leaving 14 bases between them. The CDR3 sequence is CASSFEGGEYEKLFF. In DNA, the CDR3 is TGTGCCAGCAGCTTTGAAGGGGGGGAATATGAAAAACTGTTTTTT. The full variable domain, completed using reference TRBV7-2 and TRBJ1-4, is GAGVSQSPSNKVTEKGKDVELRCDPISGHTALYWYRQSLGQGLEFLIYFQGNSAPDKSGLPSDRFSAERTGGSVSTLTIQRTQQEDSAVYLCASSFEGGEYEKLFFGSGTQLSVL.

This clone was observed a few times. The CDR3 DNA reads TGTGCCAGCAGCTTGGGGCGGGCTAGCGACAAGGATACGCAGTATTTT. Amino acid sequence: CASSLGRASDKDTQYF. This sequence joins TRBV5-8 and TRBJ2-3; D may be TRBD2 (6 bases). This CDR3 is 16 amino acids long. Deletions cut 0 bases from V and 6 bases from J, with 17 bases between. Germline-derived CDR1 and CDR2 are SGHTS and YDEGEE.